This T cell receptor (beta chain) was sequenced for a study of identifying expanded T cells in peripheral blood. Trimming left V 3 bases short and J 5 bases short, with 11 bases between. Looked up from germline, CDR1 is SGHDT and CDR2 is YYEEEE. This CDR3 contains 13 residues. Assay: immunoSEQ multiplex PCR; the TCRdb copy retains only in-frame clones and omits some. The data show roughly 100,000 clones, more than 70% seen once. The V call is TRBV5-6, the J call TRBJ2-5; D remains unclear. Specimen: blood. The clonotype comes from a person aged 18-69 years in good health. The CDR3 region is CASSSWARETQYF. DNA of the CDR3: TGTGCCAGCAGCTCCTGGGCGCGGGAGACCCAGTACTTC.